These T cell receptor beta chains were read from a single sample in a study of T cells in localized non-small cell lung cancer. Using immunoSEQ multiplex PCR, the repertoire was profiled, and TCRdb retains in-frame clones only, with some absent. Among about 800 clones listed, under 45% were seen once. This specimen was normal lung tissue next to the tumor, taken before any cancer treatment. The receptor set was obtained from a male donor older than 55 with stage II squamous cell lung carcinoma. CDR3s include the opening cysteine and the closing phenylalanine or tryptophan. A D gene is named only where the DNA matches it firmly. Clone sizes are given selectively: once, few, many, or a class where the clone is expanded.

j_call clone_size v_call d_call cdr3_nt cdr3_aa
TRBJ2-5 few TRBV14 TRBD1 TGTGCCAGCAGCCTCCAGGGGGCTGCGACCCAGTACTTC CASSLQGAATQYF
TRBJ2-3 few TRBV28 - TGTGCCAGCAGGGATGGAGGAAGCACAGATACGCAGTATTTT CASRDGGSTDTQYF
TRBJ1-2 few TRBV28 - TGTGCCAGCAGCCTCTTTCGGATGGGAGGGGATGGCTACACCTTC CASSLFRMGGDGYTF
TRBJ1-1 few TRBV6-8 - TGTGCCAGCAGTCACACAGAGAACACTGAAGCTTTCTTT CASSHTENTEAFF
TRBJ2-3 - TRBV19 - TGTGCCAGTAGCCCACTTGGCGGGACAGATACGCAGTATTTT CASSPLGGTDTQYF
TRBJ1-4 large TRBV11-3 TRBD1 TGTGCCAGCAGCCAAGTGACCGGGACAGGGGGTGAAAAACTGTTTTTT CASSQVTGTGGEKLFF
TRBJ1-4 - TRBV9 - TGTGCCAGCAGCGTAGGTCCCAGTGGTGAAAAACTGTTTTTT CASSVGPSGEKLFF
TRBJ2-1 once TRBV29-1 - TGCAGCGTTGAATATGGACTGGGGCGTACTGAGCAGTTCTTC CSVEYGLGRTEQFF
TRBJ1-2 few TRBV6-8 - TGTGCCAGCAGCACACAGGGAGGGGGCTATGGCTACACCTTC CASSTQGGGYGYTF
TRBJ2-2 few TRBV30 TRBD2 TGTGCCTGGAGGACGTCTGGGGGGGGACCCGGGGAGCTGTTTTTT CAWRTSGGGPGELFF
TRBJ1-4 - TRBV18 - TGTGCCAGCTCACCAGCAGGGTCGACTAATGAAAAACTGTTTTTT CASSPAGSTNEKLFF
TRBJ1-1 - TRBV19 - TGTGCCAGTACCACTCAAATAGACAGGAACACTGAAGCTTTCTTT CASTTQIDRNTEAFF
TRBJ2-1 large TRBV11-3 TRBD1 TGTGCCAGCAGCTTGAGGCCGGACAGGGGAGATGAGCAGTTCTTC CASSLRPDRGDEQFF
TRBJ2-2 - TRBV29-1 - TGCAGCGTTAATATCCCGGTAGGGGGTGTAAACACCGGGGAGCTGTTTTTT CSVNIPVGGVNTGELFF
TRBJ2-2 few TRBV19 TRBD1 TGTGCCAGTAAGGGACAGGGGGTAGAAACCGGGGAGCTGTTTTTT CASKGQGVETGELFF
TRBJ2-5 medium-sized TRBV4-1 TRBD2 TGCGCCAGCAGCCAAGGGACGCTAGCGGGAGGGCCCTTTGAAGAGACCCAGTACTTC CASSQGTLAGGPFEETQYF
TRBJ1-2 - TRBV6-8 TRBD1 TGTGCCAGCAGTCCAGTCACCGGGACAGGGGCCTATGGCTACACCTTC CASSPVTGTGAYGYTF
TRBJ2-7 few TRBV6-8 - TGTGCCAGCAGTTACGTTGTCCACGAGCAGTACTTC CASSYVVHEQYF
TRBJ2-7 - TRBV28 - TGTGCCAGCAGCCCTTATAGCGGAGCGCCCTACGAGCAGTACTTC CASSPYSGAPYEQYF
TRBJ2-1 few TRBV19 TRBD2 TGTGCCAGTAGTGGACTAGCGGGAGAGGGGAGGGATGAGCAGTTCTTC CASSGLAGEGRDEQFF
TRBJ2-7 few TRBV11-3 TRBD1 TGTGCCAGCAGCTTTATCTCGGGACAGGGGGCGTCGAGTTCCTACGAGCAGTACTTC CASSFISGQGASSSYEQYF
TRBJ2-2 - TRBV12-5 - TGTGCCAGCACCGGGATGGGCATCGGGGAGCTGTTTTTT CASTGMGIGELFF
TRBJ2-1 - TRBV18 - TGTGCCAGCTCACCCCGGGACACTCCCTACAATGAGCAGTTCTTC CASSPRDTPYNEQFF
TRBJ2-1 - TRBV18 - TGTGCCAGCTCACCACGAGACTTCAAGGGAGAGCAGTTCTTC CASSPRDFKGEQFF
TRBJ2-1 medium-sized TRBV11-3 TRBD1 TGTGCCAGCAGCTTGGCCGGGACAGGGGTCCACAATGAGCAGTTCTTC CASSLAGTGVHNEQFF
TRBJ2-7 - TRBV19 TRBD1 TGTGCCAGTAGTTCGGGACAGTCGAGCGAGCAGTACTTC CASSSGQSSEQYF
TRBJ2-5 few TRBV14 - TGTGCCAGCAGCCAATTCGACGGGACCCAGTACTTC CASSQFDGTQYF
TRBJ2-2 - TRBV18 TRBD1 TGTGCCAGCTCGGGACAGGGAACCGGGGAGCTGTTTTTT CASSGQGTGELFF
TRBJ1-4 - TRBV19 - TGTGCTGCCCCTTGGCATGAAAAACTGTTTTTT CAAPWHEKLFF
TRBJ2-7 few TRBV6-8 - TGTGCCAGCAGTCGGGATTCCCTCTACGAGCAGTACTTC CASSRDSLYEQYF
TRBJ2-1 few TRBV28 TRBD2 TGTGCCAGCAGGGCTCCGGGACTAGCGGGATCGAGCTCCTACAATGAGCAGTTCTTC CASRAPGLAGSSSYNEQFF
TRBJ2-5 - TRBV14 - TGTGCCAGCAGCCAAGATACCCCACAGCAGACCCAGTACTTC CASSQDTPQQTQYF
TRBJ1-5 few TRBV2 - TGTGCCAGCAGAGACGACATGGTTAGCAATCAGCCCCAGCATTTT CASRDDMVSNQPQHF
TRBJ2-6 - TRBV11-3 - TGTGCCAGCAGCTTGGCACGTCCTGGGGCCAACGTCCTGACTTTC CASSLARPGANVLTF
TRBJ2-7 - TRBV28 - TGTGCCAGCAGTTCCATCACCTACGAGCAGTACTTC CASSSITYEQYF
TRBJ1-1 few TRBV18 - TGTGCCAGCTCGCCTACTCCGGGACAGAACACTGAAGCTTTCTTT CASSPTPGQNTEAFF
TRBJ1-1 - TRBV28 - TGTGCCAGCAGTCCACCTGAGCGGACTGAAGCTTTCTTT CASSPPERTEAFF
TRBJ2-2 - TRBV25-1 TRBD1 TGTGCCAGCAGCAAACAGGGGTCTAACACCGGGGAGCTGTTTTTT CASSKQGSNTGELFF
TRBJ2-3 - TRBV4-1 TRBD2 TGCGCCAGCAGCCAAGCATCTAGCGGGACGGGGAATACGCAGTATTTT CASSQASSGTGNTQYF
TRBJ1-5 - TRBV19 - TGTGCCAGTCTGGGGACATCGAATCAGCCCCAGCATTTT CASLGTSNQPQHF
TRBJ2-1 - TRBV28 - TGTGCCAGCAGGGCCGGGACACTCCCGAATGAGCAGTTCTTC CASRAGTLPNEQFF
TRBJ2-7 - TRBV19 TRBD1 TGTGCCAGTAGTCCCGGGACAGGGGCCTACGAGCAGTACTTC CASSPGTGAYEQYF
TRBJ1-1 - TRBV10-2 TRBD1 TGCGCCAGCAGTGAGGCCACGACAGGGGGTTCGTTAGGGGCTTTCTTT CASSEATTGGSLGAFF
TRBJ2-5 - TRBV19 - TGTGCCAGTAGTATAGAGGGCAACGGGGAGACCCAGTACTTC CASSIEGNGETQYF
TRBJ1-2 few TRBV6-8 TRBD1 TGTGCCAGCAGTGGGGGACAGGGGCCGCGTCATTATGGCTACACCTTC CASSGGQGPRHYGYTF
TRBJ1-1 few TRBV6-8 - TGTGCCAGCAGTAAAAAGGGGGGCGGAGTCTCGAACACTGAAGCTTTCTTT CASSKKGGGVSNTEAFF
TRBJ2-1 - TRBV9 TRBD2 TGTGCCAGCAGCGTAGCGGGAGGGCCGGTCGATGAGCAGTTCTTC CASSVAGGPVDEQFF
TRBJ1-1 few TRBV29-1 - TGCAGCGTTGAAAGAGATGGCTGGAACACTGAAGCTTTCTTT CSVERDGWNTEAFF
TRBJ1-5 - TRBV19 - TGTGCCAGTAGTAATCGGGGGATTGGCAATCAGCCCCAGCATTTT CASSNRGIGNQPQHF
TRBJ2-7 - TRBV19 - TGTGCCAGTAGCGCGGACGGCTACGAGCAGTACTTC CASSADGYEQYF
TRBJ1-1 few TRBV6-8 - TGTGCCAGCTCCAGTGGGGGGGCCGCTGAAGCTTTCTTT CASSSGGAAEAFF
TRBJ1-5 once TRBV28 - TGTGCCAGCAACAAATCGCAGGGAAATCAGCCCCAGCATTTT CASNKSQGNQPQHF
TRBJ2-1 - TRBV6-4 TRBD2 TGTGCCAGCAGTGAAGGGACTAGCGGGAGGAATGAGCAGTTCTTC CASSEGTSGRNEQFF
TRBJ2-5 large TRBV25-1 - TGTGCCAGCAGTCCCATGAGGGGGTCCCAAGAGACCCAGTACTTC CASSPMRGSQETQYF
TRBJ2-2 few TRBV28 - TGTGCCAGCAGTTTTTCCAGCTTGAACACCGGGGAGCTGTTTTTT CASSFSSLNTGELFF
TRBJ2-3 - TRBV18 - TGTGCCAGCTCACCCAGCGGAGGGGGCACAGATACGCAGTATTTT CASSPSGGGTDTQYF